The 2 T cell receptor beta chains below come from one sample, sequenced in a study of regulatory T cells in long-lasting Graves disease. Building of the TCR beta libraries involved iRepertoire HTBI primers and Arm-PCR of CDR3 regions. TCRdb ran MiXCR on the multiplex PCR reads and lists one entry per CDR3 protein. The sample lists under 450,000 distinct CDR3 sequences, approximately 25% occurring once. Stated time point: persistent/refractory GD, antithyroid drugs over 5 years with positive TRAb. After RNA was extracted from PBMCs, the TCR library was made from it. This material consisted of peripheral blood mononuclear cells (PBMCs), taken when the disease was refractory, from a patient treated with antithyroid drugs. Receptors were obtained from a middle-aged woman with Graves disease.

In this sample, this clonotype turned up many times. The genes are TRBV2 and TRBJ2-2; 12 positions match TRBD2. Germline CDR1 and CDR2: SNHLY and FYNNEI. The CDR3 loop spans 15 amino acids. With V trimmed by 6 bases and J by 5 bases, 4 bases remained unmatched. As DNA, the CDR3 is TGTGCCAGCAGCGCCACTAGCGGGAGGACCGGGGAGCTGTTTTTT. Translation: CASSATSGRTGELFF.

The sample holds many counts of this clonotype. The chain carries TRBV11-2 and TRBJ2-5; 8 positions agree with TRBD1. This CDR3 spans 16 amino acids. CDR1 is SGHAT and CDR2 is FQNNGV in the germline V gene. Unmatched junction bases numbered 11, after V lost 3 bases and J lost 5 bases. Written as DNA, the CDR3 is TGTGCCAGCAGCTTGGAATCAGGGGGCGGTTTGGAGACCCAGTACTTC. Amino acid sequence: CASSLESGGGLETQYF.